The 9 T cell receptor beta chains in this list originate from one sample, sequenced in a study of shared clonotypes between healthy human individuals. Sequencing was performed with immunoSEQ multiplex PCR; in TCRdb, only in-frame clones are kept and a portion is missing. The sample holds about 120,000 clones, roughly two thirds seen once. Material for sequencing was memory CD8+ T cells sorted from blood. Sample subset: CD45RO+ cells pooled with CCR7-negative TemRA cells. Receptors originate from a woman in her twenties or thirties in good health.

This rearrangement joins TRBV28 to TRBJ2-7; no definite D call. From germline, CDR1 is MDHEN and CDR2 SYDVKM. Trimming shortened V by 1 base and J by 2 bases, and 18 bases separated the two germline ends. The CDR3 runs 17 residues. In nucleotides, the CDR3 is TGTGCCAGCAGTTTATTTCCAGGACCTATGATTACCTACGAGCAGTACTTC. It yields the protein CASSLFPGPMITYEQYF.

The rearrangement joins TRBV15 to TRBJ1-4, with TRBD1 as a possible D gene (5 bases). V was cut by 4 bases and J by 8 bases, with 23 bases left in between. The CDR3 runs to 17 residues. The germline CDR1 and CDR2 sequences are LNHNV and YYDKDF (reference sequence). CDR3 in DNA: TGTGCCACCAGCACTGGGGCAACCTGGGGTTTACGGGAAAAACTGTTTTTT. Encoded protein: CATSTGATWGLREKLFF.

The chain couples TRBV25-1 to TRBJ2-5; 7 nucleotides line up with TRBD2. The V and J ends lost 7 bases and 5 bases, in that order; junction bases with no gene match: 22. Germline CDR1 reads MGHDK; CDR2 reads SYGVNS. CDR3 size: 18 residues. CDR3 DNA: TGTGCCAGCACCCCCGATGGGAGGGTGCGGGGTATAGTGGAGACCCAGTACTTC. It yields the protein CASTPDGRVRGIVETQYF.

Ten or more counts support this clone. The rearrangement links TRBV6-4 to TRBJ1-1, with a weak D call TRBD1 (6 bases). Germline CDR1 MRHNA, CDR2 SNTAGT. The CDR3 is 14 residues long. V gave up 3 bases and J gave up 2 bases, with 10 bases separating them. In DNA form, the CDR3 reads TGTGCCAGCAGTGAATCAGGGGCCAACACTGAAGCTTTCTTT. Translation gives CASSESGANTEAFF.

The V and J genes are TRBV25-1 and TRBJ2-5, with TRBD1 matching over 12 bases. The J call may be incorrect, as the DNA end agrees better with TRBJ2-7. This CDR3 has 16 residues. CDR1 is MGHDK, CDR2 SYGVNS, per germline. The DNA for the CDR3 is TGTGCCAGCAGTGACTCCGGGACAGGGGGCAGGTACGAGCAGTACTTC. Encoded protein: CASSDSGTGGRYEQYF.

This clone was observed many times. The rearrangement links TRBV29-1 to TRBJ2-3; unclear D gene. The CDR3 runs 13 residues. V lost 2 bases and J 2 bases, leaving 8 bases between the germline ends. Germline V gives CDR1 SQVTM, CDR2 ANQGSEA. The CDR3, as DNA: TGCAGCGTTGAAAGGGATTTCACAGATACGCAGTATTTT. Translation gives CSVERDFTDTQYF.

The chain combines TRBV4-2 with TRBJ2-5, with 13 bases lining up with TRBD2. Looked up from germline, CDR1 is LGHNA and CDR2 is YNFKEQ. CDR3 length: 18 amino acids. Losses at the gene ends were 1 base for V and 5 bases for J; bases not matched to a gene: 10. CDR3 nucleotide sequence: TGTGCCAGCAGCCAAGTCCTTCTCGGGACTAGCGGGATGGAGACCCAGTACTTC. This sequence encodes CASSQVLLGTSGMETQYF.

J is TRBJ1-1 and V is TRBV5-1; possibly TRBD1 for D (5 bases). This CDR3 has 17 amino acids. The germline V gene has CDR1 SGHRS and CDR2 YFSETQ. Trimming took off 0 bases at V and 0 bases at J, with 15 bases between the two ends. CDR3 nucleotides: TGCGCCAGCAGCTTGGCCGTGGGGAGGGGTATGAACACTGAAGCTTTCTTT. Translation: CASSLAVGRGMNTEAFF. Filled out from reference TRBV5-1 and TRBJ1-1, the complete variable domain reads KAGVTQTPRYLIKTRGQQVTLSCSPISGHRSVSWYQQTPGQGLQFLFEYFSETQRNKGNFPGRFSGRQFSNSRSEMNVSTLELGDSALYLCASSLAVGRGMNTEAFFGQGTRLTVV.

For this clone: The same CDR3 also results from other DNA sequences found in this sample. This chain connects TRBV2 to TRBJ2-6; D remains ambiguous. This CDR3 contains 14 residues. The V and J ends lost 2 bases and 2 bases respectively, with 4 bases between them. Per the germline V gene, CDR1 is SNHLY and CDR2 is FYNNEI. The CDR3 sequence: CASSERAGANVLTF. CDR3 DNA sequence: TGTGCCAGCAGTGAAAGGGCTGGGGCCAACGTCCTGACTTTC.